This T cell receptor (beta chain) was identified during a study of T cell repertoires in cytomegalovirus infection. TCRdb independently ran MiXCR on the reads; one entry per CDR3 protein. The data contain 640,000 or so distinct CDR3 sequences, around 30% of them singletons. A word on this clonotype: The antigen is undetermined.

Between the trimmed V and J ends, which lost 0 bases and 4 bases, there was a span of 15 bases. Germline-derived CDR1 and CDR2 are SGHRS and YFSETQ. The CDR3 is made up of 16 amino acids. The chain employs TRBV5-1 and TRBJ2-3; a weak D match, TRBD2 (5 bases). The sequenced sample was cultured PBMCs, obtained from culture after CMV antigen stimulation. The TCR was taken from a human donor in good health (CMV status not recorded). Some clones in this sample may be carry-over from other donors' samples. The CDR3 DNA is TGCGCCAGCAGCTTGGCCGTAGCGCCGAATCCAGATACGCAGTATTTT. Translation: CASSLAVAPNPDTQYF.